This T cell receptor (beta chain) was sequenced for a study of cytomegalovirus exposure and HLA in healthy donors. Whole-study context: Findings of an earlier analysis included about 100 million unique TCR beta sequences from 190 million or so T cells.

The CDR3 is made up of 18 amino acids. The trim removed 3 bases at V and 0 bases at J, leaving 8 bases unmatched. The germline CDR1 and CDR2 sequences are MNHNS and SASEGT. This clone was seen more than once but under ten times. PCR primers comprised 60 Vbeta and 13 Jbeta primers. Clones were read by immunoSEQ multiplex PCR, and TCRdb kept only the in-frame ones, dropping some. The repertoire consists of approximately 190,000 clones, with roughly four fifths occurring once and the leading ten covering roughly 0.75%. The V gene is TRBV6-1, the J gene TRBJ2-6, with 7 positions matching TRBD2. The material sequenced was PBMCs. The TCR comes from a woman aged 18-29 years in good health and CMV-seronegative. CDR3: CASSDLAGSFSGANVLTF. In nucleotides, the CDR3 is TGTGCCAGCAGTGATTTAGCGGGTTCCTTCTCTGGGGCCAACGTCCTGACTTTC.